The rows below give T cell receptor beta chains drawn from one sample of a study of PD-L1 blockade in urothelial cancer. Only in-frame clones appear in the TCRdb table, and some are missing; sequencing was by immunoSEQ multiplex PCR. This table has some 120,000 clones, about four fifths appearing once. The sample was PBMCs, taken around atezolizumab (anti-PD-L1) treatment. Source of these receptors: a man aged 50 to 59 with urothelial cancer. The CDR3 runs from the conserved cysteine through the conserved F or W. The order of the fields is clone size, J gene, CDR3 length, V gene, D gene, CDR3 DNA, CDR3 protein. The D gene is left open where the match is weak. Rows give clone size only sometimes, using once, few, many, or a class for an expanded clone.

size: .
J: TRBJ1-5
length: 15
V: TRBV19
D: TRBD1
DNA: TGTGCCAGTAAGGGGGACAGGGGGAGTTGGCAGCCCCAGCATTTT
CDR3: CASKGDRGSWQPQHF

size: few
J: TRBJ1-6
length: 14
V: TRBV4-2
D: TRBD1
DNA: TGTGCCAGCAGCCAAGCAGGGGGCGGTTCACCCCTCCACTTT
CDR3: CASSQAGGGSPLHF

size: .
J: TRBJ2-1
length: 13
V: TRBV18
D: .
DNA: TGTGCCAGCTCCGAACAGCGGTCCAATGAGCAGTTCTTC
CDR3: CASSEQRSNEQFF

size: .
J: TRBJ1-6
length: 13
V: TRBV28
D: .
DNA: TGTGCCAGCAGCTCTCAGGGTAGATCACCCCTCCACTTT
CDR3: CASSSQGRSPLHF

size: few
J: TRBJ1-5
length: 17
V: TRBV28
D: .
DNA: TGTGCCACGCGGCCCCCACAAGCCATTATGGGCAATCAGCCCCAGCATTTT
CDR3: CATRPPQAIMGNQPQHF

size: .
J: TRBJ2-3
length: 14
V: TRBV15
D: TRBD1
DNA: TGTGCCACCAGCAGAGGGACAGGGGGAGATACGCAGTATTTT
CDR3: CATSRGTGGDTQYF

size: .
J: TRBJ2-5
length: 14
V: TRBV5-4
D: .
DNA: TGTGCCAGCAGCTTGGGTTCTAGCTGGGAGACCCAGTACTTC
CDR3: CASSLGSSWETQYF

size: .
J: TRBJ2-7
length: 15
V: TRBV7-2
D: TRBD2
DNA: TGTGCCAGCAGCTCTGCGAGCGGGGCATCCTACGAGCAGTACTTC
CDR3: CASSSASGASYEQYF

size: .
J: TRBJ2-7
length: 15
V: TRBV19
D: .
DNA: TGTGCCAGTAGTGACAACTCGGACACCTCCTACGAGCAGTACTTC
CDR3: CASSDNSDTSYEQYF

size: .
J: TRBJ1-6
length: 14
V: TRBV18
D: .
DNA: TGTGCCAGCTCCCTGAGCTCCTATAATTCACCCCTCCACTTT
CDR3: CASSLSSYNSPLHF

size: .
J: TRBJ2-1
length: 16
V: TRBV29-1
D: .
DNA: TGCAGCGTTGAAGTAGACCGGGGTAACGCTTACAATGAGCAGTTCTTC
CDR3: CSVEVDRGNAYNEQFF

size: .
J: TRBJ2-7
length: 14
V: TRBV28
D: TRBD1
DNA: TGTGCCAGCAGCTCCGGACAGGGACCCTACGAGCAGTACTTC
CDR3: CASSSGQGPYEQYF

size: .
J: TRBJ1-2
length: 15
V: TRBV30
D: TRBD1
DNA: TGTGCCTGGAGTGTACAGGGACAGGAGAGAGATGGCTACACCTTC
CDR3: CAWSVQGQERDGYTF

size: .
J: TRBJ2-7
length: 15
V: TRBV18
D: TRBD2
DNA: TGTGCCAGCTCACCCACGACTAGCCCGGCGTACGAGCAGTACTTC
CDR3: CASSPTTSPAYEQYF

size: .
J: TRBJ2-1
length: 15
V: TRBV18
D: TRBD1
DNA: TGTGCCAGCTCACTAGGACAGGGGGCCTACAATGAGCAGTTCTTC
CDR3: CASSLGQGAYNEQFF

size: .
J: TRBJ2-2
length: 15
V: TRBV30
D: TRBD2
DNA: TGTGCCTGGAGGAGCGGCGGGGGTTGGACCGGGGAGCTGTTTTTT
CDR3: CAWRSGGGWTGELFF

size: .
J: TRBJ2-7
length: 15
V: TRBV19
D: TRBD2
DNA: TGTGCCAGTAGTATACTAGCGGCCTCTCGGGACGAGCAGTACTTC
CDR3: CASSILAASRDEQYF

size: .
J: TRBJ2-2
length: 17
V: TRBV7-9
D: TRBD2
DNA: TGTGCCAGCAGCGTGCTCGGGACTAGCGGGACGGTCGGGGAGCTGTTTTTT
CDR3: CASSVLGTSGTVGELFF

size: .
J: TRBJ2-7
length: 15
V: TRBV6-1
D: .
DNA: TGTGCCAGCAGTGAACTTCGGGGGTTAGACTACGAGCAGTACTTC
CDR3: CASSELRGLDYEQYF

size: once
J: TRBJ2-7
length: 13
V: TRBV29-1
D: .
DNA: TGCAGCGTTGATGCTGCAGGAACCTACGAGCAGTACTTC
CDR3: CSVDAAGTYEQYF

size: .
J: TRBJ1-2
length: 15
V: TRBV4-2
D: TRBD1
DNA: TGTGCCAGCAGCCATAGACAGGGGCGCGACTATGGCTACACCTTC
CDR3: CASSHRQGRDYGYTF

size: .
J: TRBJ1-1
length: 14
V: TRBV9
D: TRBD1
DNA: TGTGCCAGCAGCGGGACAGGGCTGAACACTGAAGCTTTCTTT
CDR3: CASSGTGLNTEAFF

size: .
J: TRBJ1-2
length: 15
V: TRBV27
D: TRBD1
DNA: TGTGCCAGCAGTCCAGGGGACAGCATCAGGCATGGCTACACCTTC
CDR3: CASSPGDSIRHGYTF

size: .
J: TRBJ2-7
length: 15
V: TRBV30
D: TRBD2
DNA: TGTGCCTGGAGCCTAGGGACTAGCGGGAATTCGGAGCAGTACTTC
CDR3: CAWSLGTSGNSEQYF

size: few
J: TRBJ2-7
length: 12
V: TRBV18
D: .
DNA: TGTGCCAGCTCAGGACAACTATACGAGCAGTACTTC
CDR3: CASSGQLYEQYF

size: .
J: TRBJ2-5
length: 14
V: TRBV5-4
D: .
DNA: TGTGCCAGCAGCTTGGTGGGGGCAGGCGGGACCCAGTACTTC
CDR3: CASSLVGAGGTQYF

size: .
J: TRBJ2-5
length: 13
V: TRBV7-8
D: .
DNA: TGTGCCAGCAGCTTACCCCCCGAGCGGACCCAGTACTTC
CDR3: CASSLPPERTQYF

size: .
J: TRBJ1-1
length: 12
V: TRBV5-1
D: TRBD1
DNA: TGCGCCAGCTCTACAGGGGGCCCTGAAGCTTTCTTT
CDR3: CASSTGGPEAFF

size: .
J: TRBJ2-4
length: 13
V: TRBV6-5
D: .
DNA: TGTGCCAGCAGTTCGGGGCAGGGGGGCATTCAGTACTTC
CDR3: CASSSGQGGIQYF

size: .
J: TRBJ1-4
length: 15
V: TRBV7-9
D: .
DNA: TGTGCCAGCAGCTTACAGCGGGCAACTAATGAAAAACTGTTTTTT
CDR3: CASSLQRATNEKLFF

size: .
J: TRBJ2-1
length: 16
V: TRBV11-1
D: .
DNA: TGTGCCAGCAGCTTTTCCAGGGTAAGCTCCTACAATGAGCAGTTCTTC
CDR3: CASSFSRVSSYNEQFF

size: .
J: TRBJ2-7
length: 15
V: TRBV7-9
D: TRBD1
DNA: TGTGCCAGCAGCCGCCGGGACAGGGGGCTCGGTGAGCAGTACTTC
CDR3: CASSRRDRGLGEQYF